The present T cell receptor beta chain was sequenced within a study of identical twins. Study-wide results and caveats: Fewer insertions marked abundant cord blood beta clonotypes; young adult naive trended weakly, memory not at all.

With respect to this clonotype: Its specificity is unknown.

The CDR3 runs to 15 residues. Germline lookup yields CDR1 SGHRS and CDR2 YFSETQ. The junction had 3 bases not matched to a gene; V was cut back by 2 bases and J by 3 bases. TCRdb used MiXCR to reprocess the 5' RACE reads, holding one entry per CDR3 protein. The sample comprises about 500,000 distinct CDR3 sequences, roughly an eighth of which are singletons, and about 0.97% rests with the top ten. This same sample was also taken into another study, of yellow fever vaccine responses in identical twins.

The sequence came from a woman between 18 and 29 years old in good health. The material sequenced was CD4+ T cells sorted from blood. The chain is built from TRBV5-1 and TRBJ2-3; 10 bases match TRBD2. The CDR3 bases are TGCGCCAGCAGCTTCCTAGCGGGAGTAACAGATACGCAGTATTTT. Residues: CASSFLAGVTDTQYF.